This TCR beta chain came from a study of T cells after yellow fever vaccination. Study as a whole: For low cell numbers, libraries were made with SMART-Seq v4 Ultra Low Input.

Making TCR cDNA involved 5'RACE template switching, which added UMIs and a universal primer site. TCRdb re-derived calls from the 5' RACE reads in MiXCR, one entry per CDR3 protein. The profile shows over 85,000 distinct CDR3 sequences, over 8% of them singletons. A few counts support this clonotype. Findings of the study overall: Clones from primary vaccination mostly reappeared after the booster (less than 98% CD4, approximately 86% CD8).

Germline CDR1 and CDR2: LGHDT and YNNKEL (reference sequence). This CDR3 is 13 amino acids long. Trimming shortened V by 4 bases and J by 7 bases, and 14 bases separated the two germline ends. The chain employs TRBV3-1 and TRBJ2-7, with D possibly being TRBD2 (6 bases). This sequence originates from a man younger than 35 who received the YFV17D yellow fever vaccine. The specimen was CD8+ T cells not binding an NS4B(214-222) dextramer, sorted from PBMCs, collected around 16 days after the first yellow fever vaccination. CDR3 protein: CASSPDPRGEQYV. The CDR3 DNA reads TGTGCCAGCAGCCCCGACCCACGGGGGGAGCAGTACGTC.